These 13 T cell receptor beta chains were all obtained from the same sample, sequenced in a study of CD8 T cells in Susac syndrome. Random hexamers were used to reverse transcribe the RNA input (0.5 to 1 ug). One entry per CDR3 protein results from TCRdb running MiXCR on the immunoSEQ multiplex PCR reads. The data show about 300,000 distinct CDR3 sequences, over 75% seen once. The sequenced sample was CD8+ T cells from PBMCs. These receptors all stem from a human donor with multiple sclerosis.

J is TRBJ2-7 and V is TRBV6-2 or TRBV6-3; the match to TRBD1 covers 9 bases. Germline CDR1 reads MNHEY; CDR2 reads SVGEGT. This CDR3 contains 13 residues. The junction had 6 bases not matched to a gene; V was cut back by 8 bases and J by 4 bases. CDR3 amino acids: CASRTGQGYEQYF. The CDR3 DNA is TGTGCCAGCCGAACGGGACAGGGATACGAGCAGTACTTC.

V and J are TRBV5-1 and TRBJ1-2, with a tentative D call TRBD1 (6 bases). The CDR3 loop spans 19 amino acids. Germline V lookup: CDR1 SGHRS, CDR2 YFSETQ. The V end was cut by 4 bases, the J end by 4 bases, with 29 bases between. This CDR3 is CASSLLGGPGAVFLYGYTF. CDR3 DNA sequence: TGCGCCAGCAGCCTGCTTGGAGGGCCAGGGGCCGTCTTCCTCTATGGCTACACCTTC.

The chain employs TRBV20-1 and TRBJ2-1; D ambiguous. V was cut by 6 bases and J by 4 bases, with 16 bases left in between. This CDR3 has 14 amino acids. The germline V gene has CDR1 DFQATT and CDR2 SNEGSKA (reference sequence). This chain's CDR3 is CSARKLEAYNEQFF. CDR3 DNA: TGCAGTGCCCGTAAACTCGAAGCATACAATGAGCAGTTCTTC.

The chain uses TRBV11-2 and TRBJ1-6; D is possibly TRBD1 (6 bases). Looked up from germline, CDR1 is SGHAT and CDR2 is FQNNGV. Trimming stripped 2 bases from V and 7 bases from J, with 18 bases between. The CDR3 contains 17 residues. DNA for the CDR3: TGTGCCAGCAGCTTACCACGTGGCAGGGGTTTAAATTCACCCCTCCACTTT. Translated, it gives CASSLPRGRGLNSPLHF.

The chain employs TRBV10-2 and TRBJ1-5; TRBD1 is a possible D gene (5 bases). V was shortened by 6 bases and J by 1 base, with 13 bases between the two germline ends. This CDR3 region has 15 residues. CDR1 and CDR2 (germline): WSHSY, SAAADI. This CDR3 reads CASRGPGDSNQPQHF. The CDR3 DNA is TGCGCCAGCAGGGGGCCGGGCGACAGCAATCAGCCCCAGCATTTT.

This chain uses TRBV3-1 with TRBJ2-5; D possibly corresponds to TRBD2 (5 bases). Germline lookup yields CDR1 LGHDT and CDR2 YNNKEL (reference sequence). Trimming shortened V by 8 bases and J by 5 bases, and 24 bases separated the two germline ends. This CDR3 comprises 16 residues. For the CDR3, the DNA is TGTGCCAGCCCTAAAAAAGCCCCGGAGAGGGTGGAGACCCAGTACTTC. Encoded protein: CASPKKAPERVETQYF.

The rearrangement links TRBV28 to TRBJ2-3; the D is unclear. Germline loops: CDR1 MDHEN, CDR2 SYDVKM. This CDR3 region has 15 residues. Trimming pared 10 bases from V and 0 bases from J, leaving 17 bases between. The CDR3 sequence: CAIQELGASTDTQYF. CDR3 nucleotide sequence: TGTGCCATCCAGGAACTTGGTGCTAGCACAGATACGCAGTATTTT. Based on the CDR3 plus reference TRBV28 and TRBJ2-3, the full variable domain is DVKVTQSSRYLVKRTGEKVFLECVQDMDHENMFWYRQDPGLGLRLIYFSYDVKMKEKGDIPEGYSVSREKKERFSLILESASTNQTSMYLCAIQELGASTDTQYFGPGTRLTVL.

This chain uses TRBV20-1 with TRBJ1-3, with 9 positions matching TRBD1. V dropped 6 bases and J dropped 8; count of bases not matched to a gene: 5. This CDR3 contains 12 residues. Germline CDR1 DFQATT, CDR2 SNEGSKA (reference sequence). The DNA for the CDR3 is TGCAGTGCCCGGGACAGGGCGGACACCATATATTTT. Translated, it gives CSARDRADTIYF.

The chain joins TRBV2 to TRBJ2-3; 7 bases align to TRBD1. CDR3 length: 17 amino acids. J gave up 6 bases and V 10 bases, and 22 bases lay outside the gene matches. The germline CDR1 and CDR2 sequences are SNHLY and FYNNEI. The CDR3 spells CATEASDRDSPTDTQYF. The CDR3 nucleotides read TGTGCCACCGAAGCCTCCGACCGGGACAGCCCGACTGATACGCAGTATTTT.

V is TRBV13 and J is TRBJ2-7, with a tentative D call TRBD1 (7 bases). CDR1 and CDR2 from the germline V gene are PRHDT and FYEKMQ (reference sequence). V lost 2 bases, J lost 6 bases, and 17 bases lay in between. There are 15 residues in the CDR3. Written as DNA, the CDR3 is TGTGCCAGCAGCTTATGGCCAGGGGGACTCTCCGAGCAGTACTTC. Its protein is CASSLWPGGLSEQYF.

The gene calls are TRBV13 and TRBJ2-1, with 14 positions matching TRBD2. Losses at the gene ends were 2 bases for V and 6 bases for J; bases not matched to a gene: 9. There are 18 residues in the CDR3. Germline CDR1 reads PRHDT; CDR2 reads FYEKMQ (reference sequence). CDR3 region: CASSLYMPGLAGVNEQFF. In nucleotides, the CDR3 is TGTGCCAGCAGCTTATATATGCCGGGACTAGCGGGAGTCAATGAGCAGTTCTTC.

CDR3 nucleotides: TGTGCCAGCAGTTTAAGGGGCCCAACCTACGAGCAGTACTTC. Translated, it gives CASSLRGPTYEQYF. V and J are TRBV27 and TRBJ2-7; D might be TRBD1 (5 bases). The germline CDR1 and CDR2 sequences are MNHEY and SMNVEV (reference sequence). V was shortened by 2 bases and J by 2 bases, with 10 bases between the two germline ends. The CDR3 spans 14 residues.

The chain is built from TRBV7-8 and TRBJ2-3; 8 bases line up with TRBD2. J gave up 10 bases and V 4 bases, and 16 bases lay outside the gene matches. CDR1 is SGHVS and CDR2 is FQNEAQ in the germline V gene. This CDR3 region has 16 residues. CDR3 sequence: CASSSWTSLESVPQYF. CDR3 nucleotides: TGTGCCAGCAGCTCTTGGACTAGCCTGGAGTCAGTCCCGCAGTATTTT.